Shown below are 11 T cell receptor beta chains from a single sample sequenced in a study of a mutant IDH1 vaccine in newly diagnosed glioma (dated by TCRdb to the early 2020s). The time point label corresponds to: baseline, week 1 (first vaccination visit). This specimen's treatment or condition label, interpreted: pre-vaccination baseline after standard-of-care therapy. The library was generated by the immunoSEQ multiplex PCR assay. TCRdb took this table from immuneACCESS and kept in-frame rearrangements with V and J called. Such tables lack part of the clones; where checked against another copy, unresolved V genes explain under half of the gap, and the rest is unexplained. For this sample the table gives 75,000 to 100,000 clones, of which approximately 80% were detected only once. The ten largest clones take up 5% to 5.5% of the sample. The specimen comprised PBMCs, sampled from a glioma patient treated with radiotherapy, temozolomide or both. Receptor source: a man aged 40-55 years with glioma. Some clones in this sample may be carry-over from other donors' samples.

The rearrangement joins TRBV11-3 to TRBJ1-1; D remains ambiguous. The germline V and J ends were trimmed by 1 base and 1 base, with 4 bases remaining between them. The length of the CDR3 is 13 residues. CDR1 is SGHNT and CDR2 is YENEEA in the germline V gene. CDR3 loop: CASSLGGNTEAFF. The CDR3 bases are TGTGCCAGCAGCTTAGGAGGGAACACTGAAGCTTTCTTT.

The V and J genes are TRBV5-5 and TRBJ2-7; D is perhaps TRBD1 (6 bases). Trimming shortened V by 5 bases and J by 3 bases, and 15 bases separated the two germline ends. CDR1 SGHKS and CDR2 YYEKEE come from the germline V gene (reference sequence). The CDR3 length is 14 residues. CDR3 in amino acids: CASSRDAGDYEQYF. CDR3 DNA sequence: TGTGCCAGCAGTCGGGACGCAGGGGACTACGAGCAGTACTTC.

The chain carries TRBV29-1 and TRBJ1-1; 8 bases fit TRBD1. Losses at the gene ends were 6 bases for V and 2 bases for J; bases not matched to a gene: 8. Germline CDR1 is SQVTM and CDR2 is ANQGSEA. This CDR3 is built from 14 residues. The CDR3 protein is CSVAGTGLNTEAFF. The CDR3 DNA sequence: TGCAGCGTCGCCGGGACAGGATTAAACACTGAAGCTTTCTTT.

The chain is built from TRBV6-5 and TRBJ2-3; D perhaps matches TRBD1 (5 bases). From germline, CDR1 is MNHEY and CDR2 SVGAGI. V was shortened by 7 bases and J by 5 bases, with 16 bases between the two germline ends. The CDR3 length is 14 residues. The CDR3: CASTETAIGDTQYF. CDR3 bases: TGTGCCAGCACTGAGACAGCGATAGGAGATACGCAGTATTTT.

The chain carries TRBV2 and TRBJ2-3, with 11 positions matching TRBD2. V trimming: 6 bases; J trimming: 2 bases; junction bases outside the gene matches: 10. Germline CDR1 and CDR2: SNHLY and FYNNEI. The CDR3 has 17 amino acids. The CDR3 reads CASRGIAGGRDTDTQYF. In DNA form, the CDR3 reads TGTGCCAGCAGGGGGATAGCGGGGGGGCGGGACACAGATACGCAGTATTTT.

The V gene is TRBV6-1, the J gene TRBJ1-2; D gene uncertain. V was pared by 4 bases and J by 2 bases, with 14 bases between. Germline lookup yields CDR1 MNHNS and CDR2 SASEGT. This CDR3 is built from 15 residues. The CDR3 nucleotides are TGTGCCAGCAGTGGGAGGAGTCCAGGCAACTATGGCTACACCTTC. Translation gives CASSGRSPGNYGYTF.

This rearrangement joins TRBV6-1 to TRBJ2-5; TRBD1 matches 7 bases. The CDR3 sequence is 14 residues long. Germline V lookup: CDR1 MNHNS, CDR2 SASEGT. With 6 bases clipped from V and 4 bases from J, the junction kept 8 bases outside the gene matches. The CDR3 coding sequence is TGTGCCAGCAGAGATGAGGGGGCCGGAGAGACCCAGTACTTC. Residues: CASRDEGAGETQYF.

The rearrangement uses TRBV30 and TRBJ2-7, with 8 bases lining up with TRBD2. The CDR3 sequence is 14 residues long. The V gene end was trimmed by 5 bases and the J gene end by 1 base; junction bases not matched to a gene: 7. CDR1 is GTSNPN, CDR2 SVGIG, per germline (reference sequence). CDR3 in DNA: TGTGCCTGGCAGGCGGGGGGCGTGTCCTACGAGCAGTACTTC. Translated: CAWQAGGVSYEQYF.

V usage is TRBV30 and J usage is TRBJ2-3; D remains ambiguous. This CDR3 spans 11 amino acids. Germline V gene lookup returns CDR1 GTSNPN and CDR2 SVGIG (reference sequence). Trimming cost V 4 bases and J 5 bases, with 7 bases left between them. CDR3 nucleotides: TGTGCCTGGAATGTAGGAGATACGCAGTATTTT. The encoded protein is CAWNVGDTQYF.

The rearrangement uses TRBV19 and TRBJ2-3; the match to TRBD1 covers 7 bases. CDR3 length equals 15 residues. V trimming: 5 bases; J trimming: 3 bases; junction bases outside the gene matches: 8. Germline V gene data show CDR1 as LNHDA and CDR2 as SQIVND (reference sequence). DNA of the CDR3: TGTGCCAGTAGTTCCGGGACAGACTCTACAGATACGCAGTATTTT. This sequence encodes CASSSGTDSTDTQYF.

The DNA for the CDR3 is TGTGCCAGCAGTGACAGATACGAGCAGTACTTC. Its translation: CASSDRYEQYF. The gene calls are TRBV2 and TRBJ2-7; D ambiguous. CDR3 length: 11 residues. Trimming stripped 3 bases from V and 4 bases from J, with 4 bases between. CDR1 is SNHLY, CDR2 FYNNEI, per germline.